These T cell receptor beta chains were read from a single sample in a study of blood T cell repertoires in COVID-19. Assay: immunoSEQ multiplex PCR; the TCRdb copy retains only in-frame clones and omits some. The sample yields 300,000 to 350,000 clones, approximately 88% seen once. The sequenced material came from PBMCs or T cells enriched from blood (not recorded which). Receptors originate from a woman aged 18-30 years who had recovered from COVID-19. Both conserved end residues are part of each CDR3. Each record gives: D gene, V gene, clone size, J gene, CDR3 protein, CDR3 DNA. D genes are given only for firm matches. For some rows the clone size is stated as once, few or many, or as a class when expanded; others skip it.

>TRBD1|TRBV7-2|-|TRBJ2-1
CASSWGDRNNEQFF
TGTGCCAGCAGCTGGGGGGACAGGAACAATGAGCAGTTCTTC
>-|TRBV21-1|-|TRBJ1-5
CASSKVIPGQVSNQPQHF
TGTGCCAGCAGCAAAGTGATCCCGGGACAGGTTAGCAATCAGCCCCAGCATTTT
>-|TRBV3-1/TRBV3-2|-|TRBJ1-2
CASSQDLRVDGYTF
TGTGCCAGCAGCCAAGATCTGCGGGTGGATGGCTACACCTTC
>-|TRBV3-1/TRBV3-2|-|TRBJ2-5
CASSYRGGGETQYF
TGTGCCAGCAGCTACAGGGGCGGAGGGGAGACCCAGTACTTC
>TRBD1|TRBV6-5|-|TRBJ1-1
CASSYPPAGGDTEAFF
TGTGCCAGCAGTTACCCCCCGGCAGGGGGAGACACTGAAGCTTTCTTT
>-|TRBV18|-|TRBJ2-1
CASRGAGNEQFF
TGTGCCAGCAGAGGCGCGGGCAATGAGCAGTTCTTC
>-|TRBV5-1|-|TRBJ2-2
CASSQGMNTGELFF
TGCGCCAGCAGCCAGGGTATGAACACCGGGGAGCTGTTTTTT
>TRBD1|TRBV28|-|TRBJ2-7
CASITPGQGSYEQYF
TGTGCCAGCATCACGCCGGGACAGGGGTCCTACGAGCAGTACTTC
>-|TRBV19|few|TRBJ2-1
CASRRLGDEQFF
TGTGCCAGCCGCCGATTAGGGGATGAGCAGTTCTTC
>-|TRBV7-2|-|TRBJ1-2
CASSPSPRLPYGYTF
TGTGCCAGCAGCCCTAGCCCCAGGCTACCCTATGGCTACACCTTC
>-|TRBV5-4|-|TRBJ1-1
CASSYDRNTEAFF
TGTGCCAGCAGTTATGACAGGAACACTGAAGCTTTCTTT
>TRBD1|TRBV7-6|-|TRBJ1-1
CASSLVGGGNTEAFF
TGTGCCAGCAGCCTAGTAGGGGGCGGGAACACTGAAGCTTTCTTT
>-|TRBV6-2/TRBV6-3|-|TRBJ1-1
CASSPGYSTAEAFF
TGTGCCAGCAGTCCGGGATATTCAACGGCTGAAGCTTTCTTT
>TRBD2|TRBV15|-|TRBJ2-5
CATSRVGGGETQYF
TGTGCCACCAGCAGAGTTGGCGGGGGAGAGACCCAGTACTTC
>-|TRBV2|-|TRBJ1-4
CASRRAILHSEKLFF
TGTGCCAGCCGGCGCGCGATCCTTCACAGTGAAAAACTGTTTTTT
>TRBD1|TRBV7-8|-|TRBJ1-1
CASSALTGGVTEAFF
TGTGCCAGCAGCGCCCTGACAGGGGGAGTCACTGAAGCTTTCTTT
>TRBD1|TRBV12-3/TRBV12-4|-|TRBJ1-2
CASSLPGGYGYTF
TGTGCCAGCAGTTTACCAGGGGGCTATGGCTACACCTTC
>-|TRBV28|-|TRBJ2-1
CASSLGYSGREYNEQFF
TGTGCCAGCAGTTTAGGGTATAGTGGCCGGGAATACAATGAGCAGTTCTTC
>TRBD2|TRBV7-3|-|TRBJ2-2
CASSLGLATGELFF
TGTGCCAGCAGCTTGGGACTAGCCACCGGGGAGCTGTTTTTT
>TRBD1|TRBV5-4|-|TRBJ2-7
CASSRQGSSYEQYF
TGTGCCAGCAGTCGACAGGGATCCTCCTACGAGCAGTACTTC
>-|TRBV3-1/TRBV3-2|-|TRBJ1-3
CASSHYAAGRNTIYF
TGTGCCAGCAGCCACTACGCCGCAGGGCGAAACACCATATATTTT
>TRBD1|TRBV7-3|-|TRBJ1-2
CASSYTGTGGYTF
TGTGCCAGCAGCTATACCGGGACAGGGGGCTACACCTTC
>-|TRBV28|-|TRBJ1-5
CASSPRDRRNQPQHF
TGTGCCAGCAGCCCGCGGGACCGCCGCAATCAGCCCCAGCATTTT
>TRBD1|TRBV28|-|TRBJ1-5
CASSPRQGAGVRSQHF
TGTGCCAGCAGTCCTAGACAGGGGGCGGGAGTGCGGTCCCAGCATTTT
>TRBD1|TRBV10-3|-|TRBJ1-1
CAMRTGGLNTEAFF
TGTGCCATGAGGACAGGGGGACTGAACACTGAAGCTTTCTTT
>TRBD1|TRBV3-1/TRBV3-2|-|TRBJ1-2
CASSQRGGRSHGYTF
TGTGCCAGCAGCCAAAGAGGGGGCAGGAGTCATGGCTACACCTTC
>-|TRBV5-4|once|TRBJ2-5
CASSFPGIQETQYF
TGTGCCAGCAGCTTTCCGGGGATACAAGAGACCCAGTACTTC
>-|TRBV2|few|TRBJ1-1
CASSWGHGISEAFF
TGTGCCAGCAGTTGGGGACACGGTATAAGTGAAGCTTTCTTT
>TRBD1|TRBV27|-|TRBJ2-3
CASSLLQGVYTDTQYF
TGTGCCAGCAGTTTGTTGCAGGGGGTATACACAGATACGCAGTATTTT
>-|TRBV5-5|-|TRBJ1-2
CASSLRRGKADGYTF
TGTGCCAGCAGCTTACGAAGGGGGAAAGCCGATGGCTACACCTTC
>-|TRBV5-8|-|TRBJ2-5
CASSRDNDGQETQYF
TGTGCCAGCAGTCGGGACAACGACGGACAAGAGACCCAGTACTTC
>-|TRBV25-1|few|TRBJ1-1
CASSAPLGGNTEAFF
TGTGCCAGCAGTGCACCCCTGGGGGGGAACACTGAAGCTTTCTTT
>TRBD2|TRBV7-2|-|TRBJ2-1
CASRPLAGPYNEQFF
TGTGCCAGCAGACCTCTAGCGGGGCCCTACAATGAGCAGTTCTTC
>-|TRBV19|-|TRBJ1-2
CASSIRSEAQGYTF
TGTGCCAGTAGTATAAGGTCAGAGGCCCAAGGCTACACCTTC
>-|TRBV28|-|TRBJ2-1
CASSRSGSSYNEQFF
TGTGCCAGCAGCCGTTCAGGCAGCTCCTACAATGAGCAGTTCTTC
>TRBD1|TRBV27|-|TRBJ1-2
CASSMGQGRHYGYTF
TGTGCCAGCAGTATGGGACAGGGGAGGCACTATGGCTACACCTTC
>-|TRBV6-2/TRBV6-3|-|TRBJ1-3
CASSLDGDFGNTIYF
TGTGCCAGCAGTCTCGACGGGGACTTTGGAAACACCATATATTTT
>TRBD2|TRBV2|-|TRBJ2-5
CASSLPGDYRETQYF
TGTGCCAGCAGTCTCCCGGGGGACTATCGGGAGACCCAGTACTTC
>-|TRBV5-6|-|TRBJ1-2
CASSLEDSNGYTF
TGTGCCAGCAGCTTGGAGGACTCGAATGGCTACACCTTC
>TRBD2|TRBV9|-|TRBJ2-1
CASSKGLAGGSSSYNEQFF
TGTGCCAGCAGTAAGGGACTAGCGGGGGGCAGTAGCTCCTACAATGAGCAGTTCTTC
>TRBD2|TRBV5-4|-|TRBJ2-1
CASTKEAGVYNEQFF
TGTGCCAGCACCAAGGAAGCGGGGGTCTACAATGAGCAGTTCTTC
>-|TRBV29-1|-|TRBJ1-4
CSVVQDSLNEKLFF
TGCAGCGTTGTTCAGGACAGTTTGAATGAAAAACTGTTTTTT
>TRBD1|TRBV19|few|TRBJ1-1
CASSMTGDTEAFF
TGTGCCAGTAGTATGACAGGGGATACTGAAGCTTTCTTT
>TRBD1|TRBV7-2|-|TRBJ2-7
CASSLKTGDPYEQYF
TGTGCCAGCAGCCTGAAGACAGGGGATCCCTACGAGCAGTACTTC
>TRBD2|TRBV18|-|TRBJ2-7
CASSPLETSGSHYEQYF
TGTGCCAGCTCACCACTTGAGACTAGCGGGAGTCACTACGAGCAGTACTTC
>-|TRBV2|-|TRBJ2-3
CASLLMSTDTQYF
TGTGCCAGCCTGTTAATGAGCACAGATACGCAGTATTTT
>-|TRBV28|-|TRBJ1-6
CASTTNSPLHF
TGTGCCAGTACGACAAATTCACCCCTCCACTTT
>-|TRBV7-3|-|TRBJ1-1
CASSLSQGSTEAFF
TGTGCCAGCAGCTTAAGTCAGGGGTCCACTGAAGCTTTCTTT
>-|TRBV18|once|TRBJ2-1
CASSPNRYEQFF
TGTGCCAGCTCACCTAACCGGTATGAGCAGTTCTTC
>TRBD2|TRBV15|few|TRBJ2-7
CATSRDVTSGPSYEQYF
TGTGCCACCAGCAGAGACGTGACTAGCGGGCCCTCCTACGAGCAGTACTTC
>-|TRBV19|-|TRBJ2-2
CASSISTASNTGELFF
TGTGCCAGTAGTATCTCGACAGCCTCAAACACCGGGGAGCTGTTTTTT
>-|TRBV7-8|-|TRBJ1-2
CASSPNTPGDYGYTF
TGTGCCAGCAGCCCCAACACCCCGGGGGACTATGGCTACACCTTC
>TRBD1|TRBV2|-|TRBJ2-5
CASSLRDRGQETQYF
TGTGCCAGCAGTCTCCGAGACAGGGGCCAAGAGACCCAGTACTTC
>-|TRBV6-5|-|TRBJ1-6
CASQGPSSYNSPLHF
TGTGCCAGCCAGGGCCCGAGCTCCTATAATTCACCCCTCCACTTT
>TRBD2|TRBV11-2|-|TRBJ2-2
CASSIGTSGRNTGELFF
TGTGCCAGCAGCATTGGGACTAGCGGGAGGAACACCGGGGAGCTGTTTTTT
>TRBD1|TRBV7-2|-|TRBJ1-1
CASSYQGARAEAFF
TGTGCCAGCAGCTATCAGGGGGCGCGGGCTGAAGCTTTCTTT
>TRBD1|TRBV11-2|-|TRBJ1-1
CASSLQYGQGSNTEAFF
TGTGCCAGCAGCCTTCAATATGGACAGGGATCGAACACTGAAGCTTTCTTT
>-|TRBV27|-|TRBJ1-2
CASRPRAGNYGYTF
TGTGCCAGCAGGCCCCGCGCCGGGAACTATGGCTACACCTTC